These 15 T cell receptor beta chains originate from one sample sequenced in a study of patients and donors after allogeneic stem cell transplantation (dated by TCRdb to the early 2020s). The library came from RT-PCR. Sequenced using a NextSeq 550. TCRdb trimmed public reads at Q25 via fastp, called clones via MiXCR and kept in-frame beta chains. Rows with one shared CDR3 protein collapse into an entry with the most common genes and DNA. This sample lists a few hundred thousand distinct CDR3 sequences; 13% to 15% were detected once. Of the sample, about 9.9% falls within the top ten clones. The specimen sequenced was blood, either unsorted or a sorted T cell fraction (not recorded which). The receptors derive from a human donor who was either an allogeneic HSCT recipient or a stem cell or donor lymphocyte infusion donor (not recorded which). It is not recorded whose cells these are; they may come from a transplant donor.

This clonotype has only a few counts. The chain has TRBV20-1 and TRBJ2-2, with D hard to call. The germline V and J ends were trimmed by 3 bases and 0 bases, with 5 bases remaining between them. From germline, CDR1 is DFQATT and CDR2 SNEGSKA (reference sequence). This CDR3 has 13 residues. The DNA of the CDR3 is TGCAGTGCTAGGAGGACGAACACCGGGGAGCTGTTTTTT. Its protein product is CSARRTNTGELFF.

This clonotype was counted at least ten times. The J gene is TRBJ1-2, the V gene TRBV27; perhaps TRBD1 as D (6 bases). This CDR3 is 14 amino acids long. The germline V gene encodes CDR1 MNHEY and CDR2 SMNVEV (reference sequence). Between the trimmed V and J ends, which lost 7 bases and 4 bases, there was a span of 16 bases. CDR3 loop: CASKTGGQVYGYTF. CDR3 nucleotides: TGTGCCAGCAAGACGGGGGGGCAAGTCTATGGCTACACCTTC.

Many counts were recorded for this clonotype. The chain is built from TRBV6-2 or TRBV6-3 and TRBJ2-7; D possibly matches TRBD1 or TRBD2 (6 bases each). The V end lost 0 bases, the J end lost 6 bases, and 15 bases lay between the germline ends. Germline-derived CDR1 and CDR2 are MNHEY and SVGEGT. The CDR3 has 15 residues. The CDR3 DNA reads TGTGCCAGCAGTTACTCGGTCCGGAGGGGGTGCGAGCAGTACTTC. It is translated as CASSYSVRRGCEQYF.

The rearrangement uses TRBV20-1 and TRBJ1-1; D is possibly TRBD1 (6 bases). The CDR3 consists of 14 residues. Germline CDR1 DFQATT, CDR2 SNEGSKA (reference sequence). V lost 0 bases, J lost 5 bases, and 13 bases lay in between. CDR3 amino acids: CSAREPKGETEAFF. As DNA, the CDR3 is TGCAGTGCTAGAGAGCCAAAGGGGGAGACTGAAGCTTTCTTT.

There are many counts of this clonotype. The rearrangement links TRBV4-3 to TRBJ2-3, with D unresolved. With 1 base removed from V and 0 bases from J, the gap between germline ends came to 11 bases. This CDR3 has 16 amino acids. From germline, CDR1 is LGHNA and CDR2 YSLEER. Here the CDR3 DNA reads TGCGCCAGCAGCCAAGGTCGAACAGTAAGCACAGATACGCAGTATTTT. Translating it yields CASSQGRTVSTDTQYF.

This chain connects TRBV12-3 or TRBV12-4 to TRBJ1-1; TRBD1 matches 7 bases. The CDR3 is 17 amino acids. J was trimmed by 0 bases and V by 5 bases; bases with no gene match: 12. CDR3 coding DNA: TGTGCCAGCAGTCAATCTCGACAGGGATTTATGAACACTGAAGCTTTCTTT. This codes for CASSQSRQGFMNTEAFF.

The chain links TRBV20-1 to TRBJ1-6; TRBD1 matches 7 bases. The CDR3 covers 14 residues. V trimming: 3 bases; J trimming: 8 bases; junction bases outside the gene matches: 7. Germline V lookup: CDR1 DFQATT, CDR2 SNEGSKA (reference sequence). The chain's CDR3 is CSASRQGPYSPLHF. The CDR3 DNA is TGCAGTGCTAGTCGACAGGGTCCTTATTCACCCCTCCACTTT.

This chain connects TRBV20-1 to TRBJ1-4; D is ambiguous. The CDR3 is made up of 14 amino acids. Germline CDR1 and CDR2: DFQATT and SNEGSKA (reference sequence). V was cut by 3 bases and J by 6 bases, with 14 bases left in between. The CDR3 spells CSASPAGRDEKLFF. In DNA, the CDR3 is TGCAGTGCTAGTCCGGCAGGAAGGGATGAAAAACTGTTTTTT.

J is TRBJ2-3 and V is TRBV12-3 or TRBV12-4; the match to TRBD1 covers 11 bases. The ends lost 3 bases at V and 4 bases at J; junction bases unmatched: 6. The CDR3 is made up of 16 amino acids. Here the CDR3 reads CASSFLGQGVADTQYF. In nucleotides, the CDR3 is TGTGCCAGCAGTTTCTTGGGACAGGGGGTTGCAGATACGCAGTATTTT.

This chain connects TRBV4-1 to TRBJ2-5; 8 nucleotides line up with TRBD1. V was pared by 0 bases and J by 5 bases, with 8 bases of the junction left unmatched. The CDR3 is 16 residues long. Germline V gene lookup returns CDR1 MGHRA and CDR2 YSYEKL. The CDR3 bases are TGCGCCAGCAGCCAAGAAGGGCAGGGGGCCTGGGAGACCCAGTACTTC. Translation: CASSQEGQGAWETQYF.

This clonotype has just a few counts. V usage is TRBV30 and J usage is TRBJ1-4; no reliable D call. This CDR3 comprises 14 residues. Germline V gene sequence: CDR1 GTSNPN, CDR2 SVGIG (reference sequence). Trimming took 3 bases from V and 7 from J, leaving 15 bases between them. The CDR3 here is CAWRVGRFSEKLFF. The CDR3 DNA sequence: TGTGCCTGGAGGGTTGGACGGTTTAGTGAAAAACTGTTTTTT.

V and J are TRBV20-1 and TRBJ1-6; D might be TRBD1 (5 bases). Per the germline V gene, CDR1 is DFQATT and CDR2 is SNEGSKA (reference sequence). The CDR3 covers 14 residues. Deletions cut 8 bases from V and 0 bases from J, with 11 bases between. CDR3 region: CSHLGASYNSPLHF. The CDR3 nucleotides are TGCAGTCATCTCGGGGCCTCCTATAATTCACCCCTCCACTTT.

CDR3 DNA sequence: TGTGCCAGCAGCCCGATAACCTACGAGCAGTACTTC. Protein: CASSPITYEQYF. J is TRBJ2-7 and V is TRBV11-2; D gene unclear. V lost 5 bases to trimming and J lost 2 bases, with 7 bases between them. Looked up from germline, CDR1 is SGHAT and CDR2 is FQNNGV. The CDR3 totals 12 residues. Filled out from reference TRBV11-2 and TRBJ2-7, the complete variable domain reads EAGVAQSPRYKIIEKRQSVAFWCNPISGHATLYWYQQILGQGPKLLIQFQNNGVVDDSQLPKDRFSAERLKGVDSTLKIQPAKLEDSAVYLCASSPITYEQYFGPGTRLTVT.

This clonotype was picked up many times. One end of the junction fails to match germline, which may point to a read error. The V gene is TRBV27, the J gene TRBJ2-3; D is undetermined. The CDR3 consists of 13 residues. In germline, CDR1 is MNHEY, CDR2 SMNVEV (reference sequence). The CDR3 spells CASSLLGTDTQYF. The DNA for the CDR3 is TGCGCCAGCAGCTTATTGGGCACAGATACGCAGTATTTT.

V gene TRBV21-1 combines with J gene TRBJ1-1. TRBV21-1 is designated a pseudogene. The CDR3 is 16 residues long. Written as DNA, the CDR3 is TGTGCCAGCAGCAAGGGGGGGAGGGGGTTGAACACTGAAGCTTTCTTT. Its translation: CASSKGGRGLNTEAFF.